What follows are 6 T cell receptor beta chains derived from one specimen sequenced in a study of CD8 T cells in Susac syndrome. Random hexamers were used to reverse transcribe roughly 0.45 to 1 ug of RNA. Each CDR3 protein gets one entry after TCRdb re-called the immunoSEQ multiplex PCR reads with MiXCR. The data show about 140,000 distinct CDR3 sequences, with approximately 95% seen just once and more than 0.15% held by the top ten. The sample consisted of CD8+ T cells from PBMCs. Receptor source: a human donor with Susac syndrome.

A single count supports this clonotype. The rearrangement links TRBV11-2 to TRBJ2-1, with 10 bases that match TRBD1. Germline V gene lookup returns CDR1 SGHAT and CDR2 FQNNGV. V gave up 8 bases and J gave up 2 bases; unmatched junction bases: 3. The CDR3 contains 14 residues. The CDR3, as DNA: TGTGCCAGCGGCGGACAGGGGGCCTACAATGAGCAGTTCTTC. Translating gives CASGGQGAYNEQFF.

The V gene is TRBV27, the J gene TRBJ2-7; D not certain. Germline V gives CDR1 MNHEY, CDR2 SMNVEV (reference sequence). This CDR3 has 15 residues. V gave up 5 bases and J gave up 1 base, with 15 bases separating them. The CDR3 sequence is CASSLSADNSYEQYF. The CDR3 nucleotides read TGTGCCAGCAGTCTCTCCGCTGACAATTCCTACGAGCAGTACTTC.

This chain uses TRBV9 with TRBJ2-7; D possibly corresponds to TRBD1 (6 bases). V was pared by 0 bases and J by 5 bases, with 12 bases between. The CDR3 length is 14 residues. CDR1 is SGDLS, CDR2 YYNGEE, per germline. Here the CDR3 reads CASSVVGGADEQYF. The CDR3, as DNA: TGTGCCAGCAGCGTAGTAGGGGGTGCGGACGAGCAGTACTTC. The full variable domain, rest sourced from reference TRBV9 and TRBJ2-7, is DSGVTQTPKHLITATGQRVTLRCSPRSGDLSVYWYQQSLDQGLQFLIQYYNGEERAKGNILERFSAQQFPDLHSELNLSSLELGDSALYFCASSVVGGADEQYFGPGTRLTVT.

This chain joins TRBV6-5 and TRBJ1-1; D is ambiguous. With 8 bases removed from V and 1 base from J, the gap between germline ends came to 11 bases. The CDR3 totals 13 residues. Germline assignment: CDR1 MNHEY and CDR2 SVGAGI. The DNA of the CDR3 is TGTGCCAGCGTCGCTCGGGAGAACACTGAAGCTTTCTTT. Translated, it gives CASVARENTEAFF.

The genes are TRBV12-3 or TRBV12-4 and TRBJ1-2; D is unclear. There are 11 residues in the CDR3. The V end was cut by 8 bases, the J end by 6 bases, with 10 bases between. CDR3 protein: CASPLNDGYTF. The CDR3 DNA reads TGTGCCAGCCCGCTCAATGATGGCTACACCTTC.

The rearrangement joins TRBV20-1 to TRBJ2-1; no firm D call. This CDR3 region has 11 residues. Germline-derived CDR1 and CDR2 are DFQATT and SNEGSKA (reference sequence). Trimming cost V 6 bases and J 10 bases, with 13 bases left between them. The CDR3 DNA follows: TGCAGTGCCCCCCAGCTAGGCGAGCAGTTCTTC. Its translation: CSAPQLGEQFF.